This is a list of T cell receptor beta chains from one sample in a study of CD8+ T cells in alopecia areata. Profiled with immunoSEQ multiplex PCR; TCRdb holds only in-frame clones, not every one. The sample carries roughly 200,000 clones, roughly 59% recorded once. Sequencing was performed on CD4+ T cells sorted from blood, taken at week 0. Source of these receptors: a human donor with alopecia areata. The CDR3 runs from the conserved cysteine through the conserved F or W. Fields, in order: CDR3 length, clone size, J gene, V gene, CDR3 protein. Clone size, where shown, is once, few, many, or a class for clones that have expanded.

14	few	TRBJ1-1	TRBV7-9	CASSFASLNTEAFF
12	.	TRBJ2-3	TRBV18	CASSSGQGEQYF
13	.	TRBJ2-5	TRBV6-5	CASSPRDRETQYF
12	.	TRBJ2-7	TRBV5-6	CASSLGFYEQYF
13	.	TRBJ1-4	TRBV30	CAWSGQGSEKLFF
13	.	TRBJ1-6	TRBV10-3	CAISGNGGSPLHF
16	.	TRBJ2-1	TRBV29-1	CSVGKITGQTYNEQFF
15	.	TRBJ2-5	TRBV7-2	CASSTYGTGQETQYF
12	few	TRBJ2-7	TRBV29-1	CSVCLSSGEQYF
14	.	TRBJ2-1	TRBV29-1	CSVGQVGGINEQFF